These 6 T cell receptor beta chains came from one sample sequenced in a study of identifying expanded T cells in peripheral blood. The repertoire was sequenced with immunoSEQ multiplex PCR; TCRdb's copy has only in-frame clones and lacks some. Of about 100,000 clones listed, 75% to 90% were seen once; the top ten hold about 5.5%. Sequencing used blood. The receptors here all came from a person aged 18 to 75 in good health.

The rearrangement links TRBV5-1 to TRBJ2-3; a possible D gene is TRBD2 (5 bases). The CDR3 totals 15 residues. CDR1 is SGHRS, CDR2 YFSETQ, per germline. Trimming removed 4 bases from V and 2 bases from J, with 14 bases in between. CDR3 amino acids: CASSLFRGNTDTQYF. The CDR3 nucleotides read TGCGCCAGCAGCCTTTTTCGGGGTAACACAGATACGCAGTATTTT. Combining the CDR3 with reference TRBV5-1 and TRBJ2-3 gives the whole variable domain KAGVTQTPRYLIKTRGQQVTLSCSPISGHRSVSWYQQTPGQGLQFLFEYFSETQRNKGNFPGRFSGRQFSNSRSEMNVSTLELGDSALYLCASSLFRGNTDTQYFGPGTRLTVL.

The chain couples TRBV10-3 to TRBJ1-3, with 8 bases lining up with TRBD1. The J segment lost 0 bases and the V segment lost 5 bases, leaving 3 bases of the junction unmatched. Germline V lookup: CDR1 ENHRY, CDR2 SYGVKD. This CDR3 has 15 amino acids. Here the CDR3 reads CAISRGQGSGNTIYF. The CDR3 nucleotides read TGTGCCATCAGTCGTGGACAGGGCTCTGGAAACACCATATATTTT.

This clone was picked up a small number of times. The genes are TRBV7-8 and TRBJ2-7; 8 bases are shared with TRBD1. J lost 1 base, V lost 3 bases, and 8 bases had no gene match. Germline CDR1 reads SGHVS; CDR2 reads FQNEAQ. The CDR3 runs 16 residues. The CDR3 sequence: CASSFPRDRSSYEQYF. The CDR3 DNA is TGTGCCAGCAGCTTCCCCCGGGACAGGTCGTCCTACGAGCAGTACTTC.

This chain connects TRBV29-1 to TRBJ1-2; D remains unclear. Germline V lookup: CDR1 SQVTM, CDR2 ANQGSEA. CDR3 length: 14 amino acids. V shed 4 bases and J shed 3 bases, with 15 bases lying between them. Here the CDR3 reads CSVVATQWDYGYTF. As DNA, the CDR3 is TGCAGCGTTGTTGCGACCCAATGGGACTATGGCTACACCTTC.

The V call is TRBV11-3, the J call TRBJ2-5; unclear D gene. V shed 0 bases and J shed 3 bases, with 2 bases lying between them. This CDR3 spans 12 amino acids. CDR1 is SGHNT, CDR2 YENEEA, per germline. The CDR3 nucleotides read TGTGCCAGCAGCTTAGAGGAAGAGACCCAGTACTTC. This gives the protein CASSLEEETQYF.

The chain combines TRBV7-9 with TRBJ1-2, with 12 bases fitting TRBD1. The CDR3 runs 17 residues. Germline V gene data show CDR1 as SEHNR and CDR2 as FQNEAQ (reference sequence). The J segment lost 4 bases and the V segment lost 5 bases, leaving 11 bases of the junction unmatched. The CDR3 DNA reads TGTGCCAGCAGCACCCCGGGACAGGGGGCGCTCGGCTATGGCTACACCTTC. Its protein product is CASSTPGQGALGYGYTF.